The rows below give T cell receptor beta chains drawn from one sample of a study of regulatory T cells in long-lasting Graves disease. MiXCR, applied by TCRdb to the multiplex PCR reads, yields one record per CDR3 protein. Among approximately 400,000 distinct CDR3 sequences, around a sixth were seen once, and the ten largest hold 22%. Sequenced material: peripheral blood mononuclear cells (PBMCs), taken at new diagnosis, from a patient treated with antithyroid drugs. All receptors derive from a female donor with Graves disease. The conserved cysteine and the conserved F or W are not part of the CDR3 here.

TRBJ2-6,TRBV27,ASSFLQPGANVLT
TRBJ2-1,TRBV12-3/TRBV12-4,ASSSQQGNEQF
TRBJ2-3,TRBV20-1,SVFPTDTQY
TRBJ2-5,TRBV20-1,SASVGQGETQY
TRBJ1-1,TRBV6-2/TRBV6-3,ASSYPEGLRGEAF
TRBJ2-3,TRBV7-9,ASSFGQADRYARQY
TRBJ1-4,TRBV29-1,SAISQGTTNEKLF
TRBJ1-6,TRBV3-1,ASSQPLAPLH
TRBJ2-1,TRBV6-1,ASSRGLADNNEQF
TRBJ2-4,TRBV11-2,ASTPPGVSKNIQY
TRBJ1-1,TRBV19,ASSWDRSLNTEAF
TRBJ2-1,TRBV7-2,ASSLGAGGPF
TRBJ1-1,TRBV2,ASHILRASTEAF
TRBJ2-7,TRBV24-1,ATSDSARFYEQY
TRBJ2-1,TRBV7-3,ASSSGTSGIINYNEQF
TRBJ2-7,TRBV12-3/TRBV12-4,ASSGRQGAYEQY
TRBJ2-1,TRBV11-2,ASRRGLSSYNEQF
TRBJ2-6,TRBV27,ASSRWGDVRPGANVLT
TRBJ2-7,TRBV11-2,ASSLGLTEQY
TRBJ1-2,TRBV5-5,ASSFARPNYGYT
TRBJ2-1,TRBV7-2,ASSLTGSGVNEQF
TRBJ1-1,TRBV6-5,ASSYEGGLAEAF
TRBJ1-1,TRBV19,ASSIAGDTEAF
TRBJ1-5,TRBV30,AWARDSDNQPQH
TRBJ1-2,TRBV18,ASSPAGSYGYT
TRBJ2-2,TRBV11-2,ASIPRASGRTNTGELF
TRBJ2-1,TRBV7-2,ASSTGDRRNEQF
TRBJ2-1,TRBV6-1,ASSAGTSIYNEQF
TRBJ1-4,TRBV29-1,SVVQTEKLF
TRBJ1-4,TRBV12-3/TRBV12-4,ASSTSTGGFGEKLF
TRBJ2-5,TRBV28,ASALGGIQETQY
TRBJ2-1,TRBV28,ASRGAGGGYNEQF
TRBJ2-5,TRBV7-9,ASSLDYHPGQEYQETQY
TRBJ1-3,TRBV9,ASSVDRRPSSGNTIY
TRBJ1-1,TRBV19,ASSAGQLLNTEAF
TRBJ2-5,TRBV24-1,ATGGLAEVQETQY
TRBJ2-4,TRBV30,AWRLTGQNIQY
TRBJ2-1,TRBV7-3,ASSLRLAGVNEQF
TRBJ2-7,TRBV6-2/TRBV6-3,ASSYGTGLKIYEQY
TRBJ2-1,TRBV19,ASKDYNEQF
TRBJ2-2,TRBV4-1,ASSQGGGAVTGELF
TRBJ2-1,TRBV28,ASSFGQGVYGQF
TRBJ1-4,TRBV5-5,ASSPLQGRSEKLF